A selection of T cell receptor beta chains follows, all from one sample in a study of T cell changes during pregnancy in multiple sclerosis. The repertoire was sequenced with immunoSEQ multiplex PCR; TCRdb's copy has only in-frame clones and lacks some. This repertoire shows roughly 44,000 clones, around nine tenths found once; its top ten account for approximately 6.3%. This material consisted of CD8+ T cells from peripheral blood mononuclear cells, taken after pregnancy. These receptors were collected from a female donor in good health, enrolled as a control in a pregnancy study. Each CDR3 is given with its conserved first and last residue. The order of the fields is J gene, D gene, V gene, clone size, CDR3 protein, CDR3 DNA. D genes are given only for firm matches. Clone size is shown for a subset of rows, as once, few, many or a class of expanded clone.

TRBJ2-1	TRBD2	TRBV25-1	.	CASGGTSGVYNEQFF	TGTGCCAGCGGTGGGACTAGCGGGGTCTACAATGAGCAGTTCTTC
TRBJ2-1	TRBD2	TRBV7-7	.	CASSLWTSGGEQFF	TGTGCTAGCAGCTTATGGACTAGCGGGGGTGAGCAGTTCTTC
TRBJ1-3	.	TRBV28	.	CASSRELRGRGATIYF	TGTGCCAGCAGTAGGGAGTTGCGGGGGCGAGGAGCCACCATATATTTT
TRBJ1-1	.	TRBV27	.	CASSLFPGLNTEAFF	TGTGCCAGCAGTTTATTTCCAGGGCTGAACACTGAAGCTTTCTTT
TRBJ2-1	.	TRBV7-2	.	CASGAGGGHEQFF	TGTGCCAGTGGGGCAGGGGGAGGCCATGAGCAGTTCTTC
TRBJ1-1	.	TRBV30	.	CAWSPDTNTEAFF	TGTGCCTGGAGTCCCGACACAAACACTGAAGCTTTCTTT
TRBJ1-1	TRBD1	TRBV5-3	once	CARSPRDRDMDTEAFF	TGTGCCAGAAGCCCACGGGACAGGGATATGGACACTGAAGCTTTCTTT
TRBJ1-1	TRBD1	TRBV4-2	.	CASSLQDRRINLNTEAFF	TGTGCCAGCAGCCTCCAGGACAGGCGAATAAACTTGAACACTGAAGCTTTCTTT
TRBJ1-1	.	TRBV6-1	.	CASSEAVLGGVTTMNTEAFF	TGTGCCAGCAGTGAAGCGGTCTTAGGGGGTGTGACGACCATGAACACTGAAGCTTTCTTT
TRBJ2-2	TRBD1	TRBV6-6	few	CASSYSLAGGPGELFF	TGTGCCAGCAGTTACTCTCTGGCAGGGGGACCCGGGGAGCTGTTTTTT
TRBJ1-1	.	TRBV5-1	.	CASSLSDSLNTEAFF	TGCGCCAGCAGCTTGTCTGACAGCCTTAACACTGAAGCTTTCTTT
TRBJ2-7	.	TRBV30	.	CAWSEGPWAGNEQYF	TGTGCCTGGAGTGAGGGGCCCTGGGCAGGGAACGAGCAGTACTTC
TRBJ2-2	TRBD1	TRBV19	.	CASSSRQGADGTGELFF	TGTGCCAGTAGTTCGAGACAGGGGGCGGATGGCACCGGGGAGCTGTTTTTT
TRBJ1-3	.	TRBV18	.	CASSPGHGNTIYF	TGTGCCAGCTCACCAGGGCACGGAAACACCATATATTTT
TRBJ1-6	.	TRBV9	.	CASSVEGLQSPLHF	TGTGCCAGCAGCGTAGAAGGACTGCAATCACCCCTCCACTTT
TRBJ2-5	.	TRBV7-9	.	CASSHRDYQETQYF	TGTGCCAGTAGCCACCGGGACTACCAAGAGACCCAGTACTTC
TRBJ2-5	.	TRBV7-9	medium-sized	CASSLALGRGVEETQYF	TGTGCCAGCAGCTTAGCGCTAGGCAGGGGGGTAGAAGAGACCCAGTACTTC
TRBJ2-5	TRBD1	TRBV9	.	CASSEPGQKYF	TGTGCCAGCAGCGAACCGGGACAGAAGTACTTC
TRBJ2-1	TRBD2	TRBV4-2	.	CASSHLTSGGGKAYEQFF	TGTGCCAGCAGCCATCTGACTAGCGGGGGGGGAAAGGCATATGAGCAGTTCTTC
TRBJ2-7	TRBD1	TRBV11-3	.	CASSFRQGPSYEQYF	TGTGCCAGCAGCTTCCGACAGGGGCCCTCCTACGAGCAGTACTTC
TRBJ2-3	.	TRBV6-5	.	CASSIKTGTDTQYF	TGTGCCAGCAGTATAAAGACAGGCACAGATACGCAGTATTTT
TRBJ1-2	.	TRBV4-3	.	CASSQETKGARGYGYTF	TGCGCCAGCAGCCAAGAAACAAAAGGGGCGCGGGGCTATGGCTACACCTTC
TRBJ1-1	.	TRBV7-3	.	CASSLGPGDTEAFF	TGTGCCAGCAGCTTAGGGCCGGGGGACACTGAAGCTTTCTTT
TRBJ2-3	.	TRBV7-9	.	CASSLEGGTDTQYF	TGTGCCAGCAGCTTAGAAGGGGGCACAGATACGCAGTATTTT
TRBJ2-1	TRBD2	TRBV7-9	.	CASSAGGLRNEQFF	TGTGCCAGCAGCGCGGGGGGTCTAAGGAATGAGCAGTTCTTC
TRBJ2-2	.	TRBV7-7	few	CASSREGGTNTGELFF	TGTGCTAGCAGCCGCGAGGGGGGGACCAACACCGGGGAGCTGTTTTTT
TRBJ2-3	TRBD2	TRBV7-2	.	CASSFVPGMGGDTQYF	TGTGCCAGCAGCTTTGTGCCAGGCATGGGGGGGGATACGCAGTATTTT
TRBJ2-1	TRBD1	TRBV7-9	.	CASSVRDRAFGSPLGEFF	TGTGCCAGCAGCGTGCGGGACAGGGCGTTCGGGTCCCCCCTAGGGGAGTTCTTC
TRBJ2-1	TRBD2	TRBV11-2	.	CASSLYRRLAGFPDNEQFF	TGTGCCAGCAGCTTATACCGACGACTAGCGGGGTTTCCCGACAATGAGCAGTTCTTC
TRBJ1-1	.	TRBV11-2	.	CASSLPGTMNTEAFF	TGTGCCAGCAGCTTACCCGGGACAATGAACACTGAAGCTTTCTTT
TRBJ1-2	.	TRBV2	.	CASSESGPNYGYTF	TGTGCCAGCAGTGAAAGCGGTCCTAACTATGGCTACACCTTC
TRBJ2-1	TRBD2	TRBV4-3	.	CASSLSGGLYNEQFF	TGCGCCAGCAGCCTTAGCGGGGGACTGTACAATGAGCAGTTCTTC
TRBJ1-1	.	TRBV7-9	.	CASSLGGGGTEAFF	TGTGCCAGCAGCTTAGGGGGGGGAGGCACTGAAGCTTTCTTT